This TCR beta chain was captured by sequencing in a study of cytomegalovirus exposure and HLA in healthy donors listed by TCRdb under 2017. With regard to the full study: An earlier analysis of some 600 of the donors reported 276 Gb of sequence data and 100 million to 120 million unique TCR beta sequences obtained from around 180 million T cells. Donor age, sex, ethnicity and CMV serostatus were compiled together with the repertoire data. A later analysis re-analyzed previously published TCR beta repertoires from 650 to 800 donors and added high-resolution HLA genotyping to study TCR occurrence patterns. Besides the first cohort of 666 subjects, a separate validation cohort made up of 95 to 150 different subjects was used. Roughly five DR-DQ haplotypes were handled as single units for association and clustering, since linkage in the cohort was strong. Using immunosequencing, the study profiled T cell repertoires from roughly 650 subjects and related those repertoires to cytomegalovirus serostatus. To predict cytomegalovirus infection status, the study brought together high-throughput TCR immunosequencing, statistical association of individual TCRs with disease status, and machine learning. In an earlier analysis of around 540 of the donors, high-throughput TCR beta sequencing was used to judge whether each TCR beta V gene segment behaved as functional or pseudogenic. HLA typing covered class I and class II loci at four-digit resolution. Every discovery cohort repertoire had been produced on one sequencing platform. Genome-wide SNP genotypes for about three fifths of the roughly 700 donors were used in a later genetic analysis, which treated that subset as a discovery cohort. The genetic ancestry cluster associated with self-reported Caucasian donors included 65% to 90% of the approximately 400 genotyped donors. The later analysis used no new phenotypic data to find candidate immune exposures, relying instead on TCR beta sequences and their occurrence across donors. An early release that covered several hundred HLA-typed donors contained approximately 300 gigabases of sequencing data and 65 million to 100 million unique TCR sequences. The study aimed to test whether signatures of past pathogen exposure could be identified by cataloging public T cell receptors. On average, about 240,000 unique TCR beta nucleotide sequences were sequenced per donor among a few hundred genotyped donors of the cohort, with about 19% of those sequences being non-productive. The number of donors typed differed by locus, with roughly 620-630 for A, B, C, DRB1 and DQB1, around 560 for DQA1, some 570 for DPA1, and some 450 for DPB1. What the authors observed across the whole study: A cluster of highly shared sequence variants was judged likely to be a technical artifact of the sequencing pipeline. Because HLA typing was missing for some donors at each locus, association tests included only the typed subset. At a false discovery rate of 0.05, a later analysis linked 15,000 to 20,000 TCR beta sequences to specific HLA alleles. Linkage disequilibrium might explain the correlated functional status among segregating V segments, but an unknown experimental factor could not be excluded. The study listed 164 TCR beta chains as associated with cytomegalovirus. The classifier was reported to diagnose cytomegalovirus status with high specificity and sensitivity in both the original and validation cohorts. Immune exposure information for the cohort was limited to CMV serostatus. Because counts were too low, roughly 17 rarely observed V segments, including chromosome 9 orphons, were left out of the earlier analysis of over 550 of the donors. A further reported finding was that TCR beta sequences accurately predicted the HLA-A and HLA-B alleles for most subjects in the first cohort. Most TCR sequences were observed very rarely across donors, whereas some public TCRs were present in many individuals. A later analysis found that HLA-associated TCR beta chains were more clonally expanded and had lower generation probabilities than equally common non-associated chains. Some IMGT-functional V segments, including TRBV6-2 and TRBV6-3, could not be distinguished by the 87-base-pair reads and were therefore excluded. An earlier analysis of 587 of the donors showed that most TCR beta V segments appeared in productive rearrangements either about 90% or about 30% of the time, which broadly matched IMGT annotations. Only TCR beta chains were sequenced in this cohort, and the absence of alpha or paired-chain data limited detectable features. A few of the identified cytomegalovirus-associated TCR beta chains were confirmed in vitro to be specific for cytomegalovirus antigens. In a later analysis, most CMV-associated TCR beta chains were found to appear HLA-restricted, with HLA associations seemingly driven largely by CMV exposure. According to a later genetic analysis, donors in an Asian-associated ancestry cluster had fewer N-insertions in productive TCRs than the approximately 690-donor mean. Presence/absence analyses assumed roughly uniform sequencing depth across donors, an assumption that may not hold. In a later analysis, several top co-occurrence clusters were reported to appear linked to parvovirus B19, influenza, CMV and Epstein-Barr virus. An association between a missense DCLRE1C variant and V-gene and J-gene trimming of TCR beta chains was found in a later genetic analysis and replicated in an independent cohort. When HLA alleles, especially DR and DQ, strongly co-occurred, TCR associations were difficult to assign to individual alleles. According to the authors, the approach could potentially be generalized to other disease states and immunological phenotypes. In a later analysis, the rate of TCR association differed among HLA loci, with DRB1 alleles having the most associated TCRs and HLA-C alleles having the fewest.

Receptor amplification or capture employed the immunoSEQ multiplex PCR assay. For the multiplex PCR, a mixture combining 60 forward primers for TCR Vbeta segments and 13 reverse primers for TCR Jbeta segments was used. The CDR3 region of rearranged TCR beta genes was amplified from genomic DNA with a multiplex PCR assay. On the Illumina HiSeq System, the amplified TCR beta libraries were sequenced as 87-base-pair reads. The study's processing was this. A later analysis counted some 80 million unique TCR beta chains across the roughly 700 repertoires, and roughly 9.9 million of these chains were shared by at least two donors. Raw reads were error-corrected and collapsed into unique sequences with a nearest-neighbor algorithm that merged closely related sequences to remove PCR and sequencing errors. Alignment of CDR3 sequences to IMGT reference sequences was used to assign V, D and J gene segments. For a sequence to be retained, a match of at least six nucleotides was required to both a V gene segment and a J gene segment. Rearrangements were called productive when the CDR3 lacked stop codons and stayed in frame with V and J; all others were non-productive. Following IMGT convention, CDR3 was defined as the stretch from the second conserved V-encoded cysteine up to the conserved J-encoded phenylalanine. Sequences without an unambiguous match to a single V gene segment were excluded from the earlier analysis of several hundred of the donors. In an earlier analysis of approximately 610 of the donors, V segments were called functional above 56.7% productive rearrangements and were called segregating when the between-donor standard deviation exceeded 5%. A statistical classification framework was built for diagnosing cytomegalovirus status from the catalog of TCR beta chain sequences. V and J gene assignment, in a later analysis, came from comparing TCR nucleotide sequences with IMGT/GENE-DB human TR gene sequences. Using the TCRdist pipeline, a later analysis assigned CDR3 sequences along with most-parsimonious VDJ recombination scenarios. In a later analysis, each TCR beta chain was defined by its CDR3 amino acid sequence together with its V-gene family, and reads without a unique V-gene family were excluded. A later analysis removed 550 to 650 highly shared, low-generation-probability nucleotide sequences to deal with suspected cross-contamination and a sequencing artifact. For each public chain, a later analysis derived a clonal expansion index from normalized ranks of inferred template counts within each repertoire. In a later analysis, generation probabilities were computed using a VDJ recombination model fitted to out-of-frame rearrangements, and the results were checked against IGoR. Hypergeometric tests were used in a later analysis to score TCR-TCR, TCR-HLA and TCR-CMV co-occurrence, with a repertoire-size bias correction applied to the TCR pairs. False discovery rates were estimated in a later analysis by permuting HLA or CMV assignments 20 times. A later analysis grouped co-occurring TCRs with DBSCAN, adding TCRdist sequence similarity when clustering within HLA-allele-positive subsets. Repertoires with fewer than 30,000 or more than 120,000 public chains were left out of co-occurrence clustering, as were about five repertoires with anomalous nucleotide sharing. Entries here come from immuneACCESS through TCRdb and include only in-frame sequences with V and J called. Some clones fail to appear in such tables; in the studies checked, an unresolved V gene covers under half of the shortfall, and the cause of the remainder is unknown. V, J and clone size reflect that table, while D and trimming were determined from the DNA. This sample holds roughly 120,000 clones; about 80% were observed only once. 8.8% of the sample comes from the top ten.

The cohort consisted of fewer than 700 healthy bone marrow donors. All cohort members were sampled while nominally healthy, although unrecorded immune exposures were likely present. The donor tested CMV seropositive, placing the donor among the roughly 270 seropositive members of the cohort. Each donor provided a peripheral blood sample, and peripheral blood mononuclear cells were used for TCR beta sequencing. The Qiagen DNeasy Blood Extraction Kit was used to extract genomic DNA from the blood cell samples. In the germline V gene (reference sequence), CDR1 corresponds to LNHDA and CDR2 to SQIVND. The CDR3 has 14 amino acids, counting the end cysteine and phenylalanine. The retained sequence is limited to the CDR3, 42 bases, with the frame set at the first base. V sheds 4 bases and J sheds 5 bases, leaving 15 bases between their ends. With respect to this clone: Its antigen is not yet known. There are no base qualities to consult, and no much larger clone falls within one base.

The chain was built from TRBV19 and TRBJ2-7; the D gene is possibly TRBD1, with 6 bases matching. Sequenced material: PBMCs. This sequence was found in a female donor in good health and CMV-seropositive. The CDR3 protein sequence reads: CASSKQGPKDEQYF. In nucleotide form, the sequence is TGTGCCAGTAGTAAACAGGGACCCAAGGACGAGCAGTACTTC. This CDR3, with the reference TRBV19 and TRBJ2-7 proteins standing in past its ends, gives the full variable domain DGGITQSPKYLFRKEGQNVTLSCEQNLNHDAMYWYRQDPGQGLRLIYYSQIVNDFQKGDIAEGYSVSREKKESFPLTVTSAQKNPTAFYLCASSKQGPKDEQYFGPGTRLTVT.